What follows are 21 T cell receptor beta chains derived from one specimen sequenced in a study of cytomegalovirus exposure and HLA in healthy donors. Only in-frame clones appear in the TCRdb table, and some are missing; sequencing was by immunoSEQ multiplex PCR. This sample has fewer than 350,000 clones, with 88% found just once. Sequencing was carried out using PBMCs. These receptors all come from a woman aged 18-29 years in good health and CMV-seronegative.

This clone was observed a single time. V and J are TRBV5-6 and TRBJ2-7; 8 nucleotides align to TRBD1. Germline V gene data show CDR1 as SGHDT and CDR2 as YYEEEE. The length of the CDR3 is 14 residues. V was pared by 0 bases and J by 2 bases, with 1 base of the junction left unmatched. The CDR3 DNA reads as TGTGCCAGCAGCTTGGGGACAGGGCCCTACGAGCAGTACTTC. Translation: CASSLGTGPYEQYF.

The chain combines TRBV5-8 with TRBJ2-7; 8 nucleotides match TRBD1. CDR1 and CDR2 from the germline V gene are SGHTS and YDEGEE. V lost 5 bases, J lost 2 bases, and 6 bases stayed unmatched. This CDR3 spans 14 amino acids. Here the CDR3 DNA reads TGTGCCAGCAGGCAGACAGGGGATACCTACGAGCAGTACTTC. Protein: CASRQTGDTYEQYF. Variable domain in full (rest from reference TRBV5-8 and TRBJ2-7): EAGVTQSPTHLIKTRGQQATLRCSPISGHTSVYWYQQALGLGLQFLLWYDEGEERNRGNFPPRFSGRQFPNYSSELNVNALELEDSALYLCASRQTGDTYEQYFGPGTRLTVT.

This chain connects TRBV7-2 to TRBJ2-1; 7 bases fit TRBD2. The J segment lost 12 bases and the V segment lost 1 base, leaving 0 bases of the junction unmatched. Germline V lookup: CDR1 SGHTA, CDR2 FQGNSA. This CDR3 is built from 11 residues. The CDR3 DNA sequence: TGTGCCAGCAGCTTAGTAGCGGGGCAGTTCTTC. Residues: CASSLVAGQFF.

V is TRBV7-2 and J is TRBJ2-7, with a possible D match to TRBD2 (5 bases). The V end was cut by 5 bases, the J end by 0 bases, with 11 bases between. Germline loops: CDR1 SGHTA, CDR2 FQGNSA. This CDR3 is 14 amino acids long. CDR3 sequence: CASSPVGSSYEQYF. As DNA, the CDR3 is TGTGCCAGCAGCCCCGTGGGGAGCTCCTACGAGCAGTACTTC. Looking up the rest from reference TRBV7-2 and TRBJ2-7 gives the full variable domain: GAGVSQSPSNKVTEKGKDVELRCDPISGHTALYWYRQSLGQGLEFLIYFQGNSAPDKSGLPSDRFSAERTGGSVSTLTIQRTQQEDSAVYLCASSPVGSSYEQYFGPGTRLTVT.

The chain uses TRBV5-4 and TRBJ1-2; 7 positions match TRBD1. The J segment lost 2 bases and the V segment lost 5 bases, leaving 9 bases of the junction unmatched. The CDR3 is made up of 15 amino acids. Germline CDR1 and CDR2: SGHNT and YYREEE (reference sequence). The CDR3 loop reads CASSPWDSHNYGYTF. As DNA, the CDR3 is TGTGCCAGCAGTCCCTGGGACAGTCACAACTATGGCTACACCTTC.

This chain connects TRBV6-5 to TRBJ1-5, with 8 bases matching TRBD1. J gave up 1 base and V 6 bases, and 5 bases lay outside the gene matches. Germline V gene lookup returns CDR1 MNHEY and CDR2 SVGAGI. This CDR3 region has 15 residues. The CDR3 loop reads CASRNNRGSNQPQHF. Written as DNA, the CDR3 is TGTGCCAGCAGAAACAACAGGGGGAGCAATCAGCCCCAGCATTTT.

This clone appeared a few times. The chain joins TRBV2 to TRBJ2-2; D is undetermined. The CDR3 is made up of 13 amino acids. Germline values: CDR1 SNHLY, CDR2 FYNNEI. The germline V and J ends were trimmed by 5 bases and 7 bases, with 11 bases remaining between them. CDR3 sequence: CASSFEVGGELFF. The CDR3 coding sequence is TGTGCCAGCAGTTTTGAGGTTGGCGGGGAGCTGTTTTTT. The variable domain in full, completed from reference TRBV2 and TRBJ2-2, reads EPEVTQTPSHQVTQMGQEVILRCVPISNHLYFYWYRQILGQKVEFLVSFYNNEISEKSEIFDDQFSVERPDGSNFTLKIRSTKLEDSAMYFCASSFEVGGELFFGEGSRLTVL.

This clone was seen only a few times. The chain combines TRBV30 with TRBJ1-1; 11 nucleotides line up with TRBD1. Germline loops: CDR1 GTSNPN, CDR2 SVGIG (reference sequence). This CDR3 contains 12 residues. Trimming cost V 1 base and J 10 bases; bases outside gene matches: 2. CDR3 sequence (DNA): TGTGCCTGGAGTGGGACAGGGGGCCTAGCTTTCTTT. Translation gives CAWSGTGGLAFF.

The table lists this clone with a count of one. This chain joins TRBV7-3 and TRBJ2-3, with unresolved D. The CDR3 has 13 amino acids. CDR1 is SGHTA, CDR2 FQGTGA, per germline. Trimming cost V 3 bases and J 3 bases, with 7 bases left between them. CDR3 sequence: CASSFRRTDTQYF. CDR3 nucleotide sequence: TGTGCCAGCAGCTTCCGCCGGACAGATACGCAGTATTTT.

V is TRBV13 and J is TRBJ2-2, with D possibly being TRBD1 (5 bases). V was pared by 2 bases and J by 4 bases, with 14 bases between. CDR1 is PRHDT, CDR2 FYEKMQ, per germline (reference sequence). This CDR3 has 16 residues. CDR3 amino acids: CASSLLAGLFTGELFF. The CDR3 nucleotides are TGTGCCAGCAGCTTATTGGCAGGGTTATTCACCGGGGAGCTGTTTTTT.

This chain uses TRBV27 with TRBJ2-7, with D maybe TRBD2 (5 bases). The length of the CDR3 is 13 residues. Trimming left V 2 bases short and J 2 bases short, with 7 bases between. Germline assignment: CDR1 MNHEY and CDR2 SMNVEV (reference sequence). CDR3 amino acids: CASSLGSTYEQYF. The CDR3 coding sequence is TGTGCCAGCAGTTTAGGGAGTACCTACGAGCAGTACTTC.

The chain combines TRBV12-5 with TRBJ1-3; the D gene is possibly TRBD1 (6 bases). V was clipped by 1 base and J by 3 bases, with 7 bases between them. CDR3 size: 14 residues. Germline lookup yields CDR1 LGHNT and CDR2 FRNRAP. CDR3: CASGLGTDGNTIYF. The CDR3, as DNA: TGTGCTAGTGGTTTGGGGACAGATGGAAACACCATATATTTT. Using reference TRBV12-5 and TRBJ1-3 for the parts outside the CDR3, the full variable domain is DARVTQTPRHKVTEMGQEVTMRCQPILGHNTVFWYRQTMMQGLELLAYFRNRAPLDDSGMPKDRFSAEMPDATLATLKIQPSEPRDSAVYFCASGLGTDGNTIYFGEGSWLTVV.

V usage is TRBV4-2 and J usage is TRBJ1-4; D gene ambiguous. Germline assignment: CDR1 LGHNA and CDR2 YNFKEQ. Trimming left V 0 bases short and J 13 bases short, with 12 bases between. The CDR3 totals 13 residues. Here the CDR3 DNA reads TGTGCCAGCAGCCAAGAACCGGAAGGAGGACTGTTTTTT. Protein sequence: CASSQEPEGGLFF.

V gene TRBV5-1 combines with J gene TRBJ2-1, with a possible D match to TRBD2 (6 bases). Germline CDR1 SGHRS, CDR2 YFSETQ. The V end lost 0 bases, the J end lost 7 bases, and 11 bases lay between the germline ends. The CDR3 sequence is 14 residues long. CDR3 loop: CASSLGGMGNEQFF. Here the CDR3 DNA reads TGCGCCAGCAGCTTGGGCGGGATGGGAAATGAGCAGTTCTTC.

This chain uses TRBV9 with TRBJ2-1; perhaps TRBD2 as D (5 bases). The V end was cut by 4 bases, the J end by 0 bases, with 17 bases between. Germline values: CDR1 SGDLS, CDR2 YYNGEE. This CDR3 has 17 amino acids. CDR3 amino acids: CASSSTDGGSSYNEQFF. DNA of the CDR3: TGTGCCAGCAGCTCGACGGACGGAGGCAGCTCCTACAATGAGCAGTTCTTC.

The V call is TRBV5-4, the J call TRBJ2-1; no clear D gene. CDR1 is SGHNT and CDR2 is YYREEE in the germline V gene (reference sequence). V shed 2 bases and J shed 0 bases, with 12 bases lying between them. This CDR3 contains 16 residues. The CDR3 reads CASSLIFLSSYNEQFF. CDR3 DNA sequence: TGTGCCAGCAGCTTAATATTCCTCAGCTCCTACAATGAGCAGTTCTTC.

CDR3 protein: CASSLAGTGLREQYF. DNA of the CDR3: TGCGCCAGCAGCTTGGCCGGGACAGGGTTGAGAGAGCAGTACTTC. The gene calls are TRBV5-1 and TRBJ2-7, with 9 nucleotides matching TRBD1. Germline V gives CDR1 SGHRS, CDR2 YFSETQ. V shed 0 bases, J shed 7 bases, and the junction held 8 bases outside the gene matches. CDR3 length: 15 amino acids.

V is TRBV2 and J is TRBJ1-4; D is undetermined. The CDR3 runs to 13 residues. Looked up from germline, CDR1 is SNHLY and CDR2 is FYNNEI. Trimming left V 9 bases short and J 0 bases short, with 8 bases between. The chain's CDR3 is CASNYATNEKLFF. CDR3 sequence (DNA): TGTGCCAGTAACTATGCAACTAATGAAAAACTGTTTTTT.

V and J are TRBV4-3 and TRBJ2-1; TRBD1 might be the D (5 bases). This CDR3 has 16 residues. V shed 0 bases and J shed 7 bases, with 16 bases lying between them. Germline V gene data show CDR1 as LGHNA and CDR2 as YSLEER. The DNA of the CDR3 is TGCGCCAGCAGCCAAGAAGGGGCTAGTCTCCTAAATGAGCAGTTCTTC. Its protein product is CASSQEGASLLNEQFF.

This clone showed up just a few times. The CDR3 loop reads CASSEELQHHQPQHF. In DNA form, the CDR3 reads TGTGCCAGCAGTGAGGAGTTGCAGCACCATCAGCCCCAGCATTTT. The rearrangement uses TRBV2 and TRBJ1-5, with D unresolved. From germline, CDR1 is SNHLY and CDR2 FYNNEI. The CDR3 extends over 15 amino acids. The V end lost 3 bases, the J end lost 5 bases, and 14 bases lay between the germline ends.

The chain uses TRBV27 and TRBJ1-5; perhaps TRBD1 as D (5 bases). Deletions cut 2 bases from V and 2 bases from J, with 7 bases between. CDR1 and CDR2 (germline): MNHEY, SMNVEV (reference sequence). This CDR3 is built from 14 residues. DNA for the CDR3: TGTGCCAGCAGTTTAGGAGGGGGCAATCAGCCCCAGCATTTT. Its protein is CASSLGGGNQPQHF.